This TCR beta chain was documented in a study of human T cells and chemical hapten exposure. Study in general: Enrolled patients were predominantly female and had alopecia areata, totalis or universalis.

One entry per CDR3 protein results from TCRdb running MiXCR on the RACE reads. The sample lists more than 55,000 distinct CDR3 sequences, roughly a tenth seen once, with around 10% in the top ten. The time point: pre-sensitization, week 0. Treatment described: therapeutic diphenylcyclopropenone sensitization with weekly scalp DPC. RNA extraction used unfractionated whole blood as the source of total RNA. With 6 bases removed from V and 5 bases from J, the gap between germline ends came to 16 bases. This CDR3 has 13 residues. The germline V gene encodes CDR1 DFQATT and CDR2 SNEGSKA (reference sequence).

The input for sequencing was whole blood, taken in connection with sensitization to the hapten diphenylcyclopropenone (DPC). This sequence joins TRBV20-1 and TRBJ1-1; TRBD1 is a possible D gene (5 bases). The sequence was obtained from a man in his forties with alopecia areata. Some clones in this sample may be carry-over from other donors' samples. Here the CDR3 DNA reads TGCAGTGCCCCAACGGGGGGGGATACTGAAGCTTTCTTT. It yields the protein CSAPTGGDTEAFF.